What follows is one T cell receptor beta chain and its context. There are a few counts of this clone. What antigen it recognizes has not been identified. No base qualities exist here, and no much larger clone lies one base off it. The collaborating institutions used their own protocols to collect whole blood in K2EDTA tubes. For TCRbeta analysis, collaborators shipped samples as frozen whole blood, isolated PBMCs, or DNA extracted from either of those sample types. The V end gives up 4 bases and the J end 1 base, leaving 7 bases in the junction not matched to a gene. From the germline V gene, CDR1 is SGHRS and CDR2 is YFSETQ. The CDR3 numbers 16 residues from cysteine through phenylalanine. Just the 48-base CDR3 DNA is kept, in frame starting at base 1. This specimen belongs to a study of blood T cell repertoires in COVID-19 (dated by TCRdb to about 2020). For the study in its entirety: The collaborator samples originated in the United States, Italy and Spain and spanned the acute and convalescent phases of COVID-19. The prospective study material was composed of cDNA or gDNA derived from T cells, B-cell-depleted T cells, or PBMCs. Subjects who had been exposed to COVID-19, were actively infected with it, or had recovered from it provided the deeply sampled blood TCRbeta repertoires that made up the dataset. A freely available public database, intended as a resource for researchers studying the immune response to SARS-CoV-2, is where the repertoires were released. Samples came from the ongoing ImmuneRACE study (first 160 participants) plus 1,254 subjects from 6 global collaborators. Sample metadata almost always included a de-identified subject ID, COVID-19 status, age in years and sex. Where available, HLA class I and class II types were taken from metadata supplied by the sample provider and were not determined by assay-based typing.

TCRbeta CDR3 regions were amplified from genomic DNA by means of the immunoSEQ Assay, a bias-controlled multiplex PCR. The source study handled its data this way. The number of nucleated cells in each sample was estimated from the amplification of reference gene primers within the assay. Sequence reads were collapsed and filtered to measure the absolute abundance of every unique TCRbeta CDR3 rearrangement. For each sample, productive Simpson clonality was calculated by taking the square root of Simpson's diversity index across productive rearrangements. TCRdb took over this immuneACCESS table, retaining in-frame rearrangements with V and J assigned. Such tables are incomplete; in checked studies, under half of the missing clones stem from an unresolved V gene, and the remainder is unexplained. Clone size and V and J calls were adopted from that table, with D and trimming inferred from the DNA. The sample records more than 250,000 clones, around 83% of which are singletons. The ten most abundant clones make up 1% to 1.5% of the sample.

Broader findings and caveats from the paper: The quantity of clinical and demographic metadata differed by source and by participant and was supplied without curation.

What was sequenced was peripheral blood. This receptor was obtained from a woman between 45 and 60 years old with acute or convalescent COVID-19. The chain employs TRBV5-1 and TRBJ2-5; the central 10 bases match TRBD1. The CDR3 here reads CASSASDRGTQETQYF. The DNA sequence is TGCGCCAGCAGCGCTTCGGACAGGGGGACCCAAGAGACCCAGTACTTC.